These 10 T cell receptor beta chains came from one sample sequenced in a study of blood T cell repertoires in COVID-19. Measured with immunoSEQ multiplex PCR; TCRdb has only the in-frame clones, and not every one. The sample shows roughly 280,000 clones, approximately 83% of them seen only once. The sequencing input was peripheral blood. The receptors stem from a woman between 70 and 85 years old with acute or convalescent COVID-19.

This sequence joins TRBV6-6 and TRBJ2-5; 8 bases align to TRBD1. Germline assignment: CDR1 MNHNY and CDR2 SVGAGI (reference sequence). V trimming: 7 bases; J trimming: 1 base; junction bases outside the gene matches: 8. This CDR3 contains 15 residues. CDR3 residues: CASTDGQGGQETQYF. In nucleotides, the CDR3 is TGTGCCAGCACCGACGGACAGGGCGGCCAAGAGACCCAGTACTTC.

This chain connects TRBV10-2 to TRBJ2-2; 11 bases match TRBD1. The CDR3 runs to 17 residues. The germline V gene encodes CDR1 WSHSY and CDR2 SAAADI. The V and J ends lost 2 bases and 5 bases, in that order; junction bases with no gene match: 7. The CDR3 bases are TGCGCCAGCAGTGAGATGGGGACAGGGGGTCGGACCGGGGAGCTGTTTTTT. Translation gives CASSEMGTGGRTGELFF.

This clone was counted between two and nine times. The V call is TRBV5-5, the J call TRBJ1-2; unclear D gene. The CDR3 is 12 amino acids. The germline gives CDR1 SGHKS, CDR2 YYEKEE (reference sequence). V lost 0 bases to trimming and J lost 8 bases, with 8 bases between them. CDR3 coding DNA: TGTGCCAGCAGCTTGGGAGTTGCGGGCTACACCTTC. The encoded protein is CASSLGVAGYTF.

V and J are TRBV6-1 and TRBJ1-2, with 10 nucleotides matching TRBD1. Germline trimming cut 5 bases from V and 4 bases from J; bases unmatched to any gene: 4. The CDR3 totals 14 residues. Germline V gene data show CDR1 as MNHNS and CDR2 as SASEGT. The CDR3 DNA reads as TGTGCCAGCAGTCGCGGACAGGGGGTCTATGGCTACACCTTC. It yields the protein CASSRGQGVYGYTF.

The rearrangement uses TRBV28 and TRBJ1-2; D is ambiguous. Per germline, CDR1 MDHEN and CDR2 SYDVKM. The V end was cut by 2 bases, the J end by 8 bases, with 12 bases between. The CDR3 runs to 13 residues. CDR3 amino acids: CASSLSGGQGYTF. As DNA, the CDR3 is TGTGCCAGCAGTTTAAGTGGAGGGCAGGGCTACACCTTC.

Here the CDR3 DNA reads TGTGCCAGCAGCGTAGATCCGGTCGGGACAGGGACAAACGAGCAGTACTTC. Protein: CASSVDPVGTGTNEQYF. The chain employs TRBV9 and TRBJ2-7; 9 nucleotides line up with TRBD1. This CDR3 has 17 residues. V gave up 0 bases and J gave up 5 bases; unmatched junction bases: 12. Germline V gives CDR1 SGDLS, CDR2 YYNGEE.

The chain couples TRBV2 to TRBJ1-6; D perhaps matches TRBD1 (6 bases). V dropped 5 bases and J dropped 10 bases, with 15 bases sitting between them. This CDR3 is built from 14 residues. Germline V gene data show CDR1 as SNHLY and CDR2 as FYNNEI. The CDR3 region is CASSIKGGRSPLHF. The CDR3 DNA sequence: TGTGCCAGCAGTATCAAGGGGGGGCGCTCACCCCTCCACTTT.

J is TRBJ2-3 and V is TRBV11-2; maybe TRBD2 (5 bases). Germline CDR1 is SGHAT and CDR2 is FQNNGV. The CDR3 loop spans 12 amino acids. Trimming removed 2 bases from V and 6 bases from J, with 6 bases in between. The CDR3 sequence is CASSLWRDTQYF. The CDR3, as DNA: TGTGCCAGCAGCTTATGGAGGGATACGCAGTATTTT.

This chain joins TRBV11-2 and TRBJ1-1, with no clear D. The ends were cut back, 9 bases at V and 6 bases at J, with 20 bases in the middle. Germline V gene lookup returns CDR1 SGHAT and CDR2 FQNNGV. The CDR3 loop spans 14 amino acids. CDR3 bases: TGTGCCAGTTTACCGACCTTTGGCGGCGCTGAAGCTTTCTTT. It specifies CASLPTFGGAEAFF.

This chain connects TRBV6-2 or TRBV6-3 to TRBJ1-2; D gene unclear. The germline V gene has CDR1 MNHEY and CDR2 SVGEGT. Trimming stripped 2 bases from V and 4 bases from J, with 11 bases between. The CDR3 totals 14 residues. This chain's CDR3 is CASSYAGSGYGYTF. DNA for the CDR3: TGTGCCAGCAGTTACGCGGGGTCGGGCTATGGCTACACCTTC.